This T cell receptor beta chain was recovered during a study of blood T cell repertoires in COVID-19. As for the study in general: PBMCs, B-cell-depleted T cells, or T cells were the source of the cDNA or gDNA that made up the material.

Authors' data handling: By means of reference gene primer amplification, nucleated cell counts were estimated. Data came from immunoSEQ multiplex PCR; TCRdb stores just in-frame clones and leaves some out. V and J calls and clone size are copied from that table; D and trimming were computed from the DNA. This sample has 85,000 to 100,000 clones, with about three quarters found just once. This clone was seen a single time. Trimming stripped 5 bases from V and 6 bases from J, with 17 bases between. There are 15 residues in the CDR3. CDR1 and CDR2 (germline): LNHDA, SQIVND (reference sequence). The rearrangement links TRBV19 to TRBJ2-4; D perhaps matches TRBD1 (5 bases). The sequence was collected from a man in his fifties who had recovered from COVID-19. Sequencing input: peripheral blood. CDR3 sequence (DNA): TGTGCCAGTAGTGCCATGTCCAGGGTACGAAACATTCAGTACTTC. This codes for CASSAMSRVRNIQYF.